Below, 29 T cell receptor beta chains from the same sample are listed, as sequenced in a study of T cells after yellow fever vaccination. TCRdb redid the calling of the 5' RACE reads with MiXCR, one entry per CDR3 protein. The table records around 49,000 distinct CDR3 sequences, under 8% of them present only once. The input for sequencing was CD8+ T cells not binding an NS4B(214-222) dextramer, sorted from PBMCs, taken 45 days after the yellow fever booster vaccination. Every receptor here comes from a man aged 30 to 45 who received the YFV17D yellow fever vaccine.

The gene calls are TRBV20-1 and TRBJ2-7; TRBD2 matches 9 bases. This CDR3 contains 13 residues. V shed 3 bases, J shed 3 bases, and the junction held 3 bases outside the gene matches. Germline V gene data show CDR1 as DFQATT and CDR2 as SNEGSKA (reference sequence). The CDR3 region is CSARFSGGYEQYF. The CDR3 coding sequence is TGCAGTGCTAGGTTTAGCGGGGGCTACGAGCAGTACTTC.

This clonotype was seen many times. The V call is TRBV29-1, the J call TRBJ2-7, with TRBD2 matching 7 bases. The CDR3 has 13 amino acids. V trimming: 5 bases; J trimming: 0 bases; junction bases outside the gene matches: 4. The germline V gene has CDR1 SQVTM and CDR2 ANQGSEA. As DNA, the CDR3 is TGCAGCGTTAGAGGCGGGAGCTCCTACGAGCAGTACTTC. This sequence encodes CSVRGGSSYEQYF.

This clonotype was detected ten times or more. The J gene is TRBJ1-2, the V gene TRBV27, with D perhaps TRBD1 (5 bases). V gave up 7 bases and J gave up 5 bases, with 14 bases separating them. Germline V gene lookup returns CDR1 MNHEY and CDR2 SMNVEV (reference sequence). This CDR3 contains 13 residues. The CDR3 DNA sequence: TGTGCCAGCACGATGGGGGACCGGTATGGCTACACCTTC. It translates to CASTMGDRYGYTF.

There are many counts of this clonotype. This rearrangement joins TRBV4-3 to TRBJ2-2; 11 bases are shared with TRBD2. V was clipped by 1 base and J by 6 bases; unmatched bases: 7. Germline V CDR1 and CDR2: LGHNA, YSLEER. This CDR3 has 17 amino acids. Here the CDR3 reads CASSQVELAGVPGELFF. CDR3 sequence (DNA): TGCGCCAGCAGCCAAGTTGAACTAGCGGGAGTTCCCGGGGAGCTGTTTTTT.

This clonotype was counted ten times or more. The chain couples TRBV12-3 or TRBV12-4 to TRBJ2-6, with D unclear. Trimming removed 7 bases at V and 0 bases at J, with 10 bases between. The CDR3 covers 15 residues. CDR3 in DNA: TGTGCCAGCACTAATGCCGACTCTGGGGCCAACGTCCTGACTTTC. It yields the protein CASTNADSGANVLTF.

Ten or more counts support this clonotype. V gene TRBV14 combines with J gene TRBJ1-1; D not resolved. There are 15 residues in the CDR3. Trimming cost V 0 bases and J 0 bases, with 8 bases left between them. The germline V gene encodes CDR1 SGHDN and CDR2 FVKESK. The CDR3 protein is CASSQDGRMNTEAFF. CDR3 sequence (DNA): TGTGCCAGCAGCCAAGATGGGAGGATGAACACTGAAGCTTTCTTT.

This clonotype came up many times. The chain employs TRBV19 and TRBJ2-7; D unresolved. Germline CDR1 is LNHDA and CDR2 is SQIVND (reference sequence). The CDR3 runs to 14 residues. Trimming pared 3 bases from V and 0 bases from J, leaving 9 bases between. CDR3 loop: CASSMYRSSYEQYF. The CDR3 DNA reads as TGTGCCAGTAGTATGTATAGAAGCTCCTACGAGCAGTACTTC.

The V gene is TRBV28, the J gene TRBJ1-2; 9 nucleotides agree with TRBD1. V lost 3 bases to trimming and J lost 5 bases; unmatched junction nucleotides: 4. The CDR3 consists of 14 residues. Germline-derived CDR1 and CDR2 are MDHEN and SYDVKM. For the CDR3, the DNA is TGTGCCAGCAGTTTGGGGACAGGGCCATATGGCTACACCTTC. It is translated as CASSLGTGPYGYTF.

This clonotype was detected many times. The J gene is TRBJ2-7, the V gene TRBV20-1; 8 bases fit TRBD1. The CDR3 length is 14 residues. With V trimmed by 5 bases and J by 1 base, 7 bases remained unmatched. Germline V gives CDR1 DFQATT, CDR2 SNEGSKA (reference sequence). CDR3 sequence: CSAHETGVSYEQYF. The CDR3 DNA reads as TGCAGTGCTCACGAGACAGGGGTGTCCTACGAGCAGTACTTC.

This clonotype was observed many times. The V gene is TRBV28, the J gene TRBJ1-5; D not certain. V was pared by 3 bases and J by 1 base, with 10 bases between. CDR3 length: 15 residues. In germline, CDR1 is MDHEN, CDR2 SYDVKM. The CDR3 nucleotides are TGTGCCAGCAGTTTTTTCGGCCAGAGCAATCAGCCCCAGCATTTT. It codes for CASSFFGQSNQPQHF.

This clonotype was recorded many times. The CDR3 region has the DNA TGCGCCAGCAGCTTGGCCCTGGGGAATGAGCAGTTCTTC. The encoded protein is CASSLALGNEQFF. The chain recombines TRBV5-1 with TRBJ2-1; D ambiguous. Looked up from germline, CDR1 is SGHRS and CDR2 is YFSETQ. The CDR3 consists of 13 residues. The V gene lost 0 bases and the J gene lost 7 bases, with 8 bases spanning the gap.

This clonotype was picked up many times. The chain carries TRBV27 and TRBJ2-7; 9 positions agree with TRBD1. The CDR3 has 13 amino acids. Trimming took 4 bases from V and 2 from J; bases not matched to a gene: 0. Germline V gives CDR1 MNHEY, CDR2 SMNVEV (reference sequence). The DNA of the CDR3 is TGTGCCAGCAGTTGGACAGGGGCCTACGAGCAGTACTTC. Translating gives CASSWTGAYEQYF.

This clonotype appeared many times. The rearrangement links TRBV28 to TRBJ1-5; no clear D. Trimming pared 7 bases from V and 4 bases from J, leaving 14 bases between. This CDR3 spans 14 amino acids. Germline lookup yields CDR1 MDHEN and CDR2 SYDVKM. The CDR3 DNA is TGTGCCAGCACGTCCGGCGGTTGGAATCAGCCCCAGCATTTT. Its translation: CASTSGGWNQPQHF.

This clonotype was seen ten or more times. The chain is built from TRBV6-2 or TRBV6-3 and TRBJ1-1; D remains ambiguous. Trimming cost V 4 bases and J 1 base, with 4 bases left between them. Germline V gene sequence: CDR1 MNHEY, CDR2 SVGEGT. The CDR3 length is 12 residues. The CDR3 coding sequence is TGTGCCAGCAGTTCCGGGAACACTGAAGCTTTCTTT. This codes for CASSSGNTEAFF.

In its sample, this clonotype was seen many times. The V gene is TRBV9, the J gene TRBJ2-3; 9 bases are a match to TRBD2. CDR1 and CDR2 (germline): SGDLS, YYNGEE. The CDR3 runs to 18 residues. J lost 4 bases, V lost 3 bases, and 15 bases had no gene match. The CDR3 protein is CASSGSSGTLRPSDTQYF. CDR3 DNA sequence: TGTGCCAGCAGCGGCTCTAGCGGGACGTTAAGGCCTTCAGATACGCAGTATTTT.

Ten or more counts support this clonotype. The rearrangement joins TRBV6-5 to TRBJ2-2; D gene uncertain. The CDR3 totals 12 residues. Germline CDR1 is MNHEY and CDR2 is SVGAGI. Trimming removed 2 bases at V and 6 bases at J, with 4 bases between. The CDR3, as DNA: TGTGCCAGCAGTTACCTCCCCGGGGAGCTGTTTTTT. This gives the protein CASSYLPGELFF.

This clonotype has only a few counts. The rearrangement uses TRBV5-1 and TRBJ1-1; no firm D call. The CDR3 sequence is 11 residues long. The V end lost 4 bases, the J end lost 1 base, and 2 bases lay between the germline ends. CDR1 and CDR2 (germline): SGHRS, YFSETQ. The CDR3, as DNA: TGCGCCAGCAGCGAGAACACTGAAGCTTTCTTT. Translation: CASSENTEAFF.

This clonotype was observed many times. This chain links TRBV9 with TRBJ2-2, with D uncertain. The CDR3 is 12 residues long. The germline CDR1 and CDR2 sequences are SGDLS and YYNGEE. V was pared by 4 bases and J by 3 bases, with 4 bases between. CDR3 DNA sequence: TGTGCCAGCAGCACACACACCGGGGAGCTGTTTTTT. Its protein product is CASSTHTGELFF.

The chain couples TRBV9 to TRBJ2-1; 9 nucleotides agree with TRBD2. Germline lookup yields CDR1 SGDLS and CDR2 YYNGEE. This CDR3 region has 16 residues. The ends lost 3 bases at V and 6 bases at J; junction bases unmatched: 10. The CDR3 DNA reads as TGTGCCAGCAGCGGGTACTTAGCGGGAGTTCGCAATGAGCAGTTCTTC. Protein sequence: CASSGYLAGVRNEQFF.

This clonotype was detected many times. The chain links TRBV6-5 to TRBJ2-1; D is undetermined. The V gene's germline CDR1 is MNHEY and CDR2 SVGAGI. Trimming took off 7 bases at V and 5 bases at J, with 9 bases between the two ends. This CDR3 is 12 amino acids long. CDR3 DNA sequence: TGTGCCAGCAACGGGTTCCACAATGAGCAGTTCTTC. Protein product: CASNGFHNEQFF.

There are many counts of this clonotype. The chain recombines TRBV5-6 with TRBJ1-1; weak D call: TRBD1 (6 bases). This CDR3 region has 14 residues. Germline V CDR1 and CDR2: SGHDT, YYEEEE. Trimming stripped 4 bases from V and 4 bases from J, with 14 bases between. Written as DNA, the CDR3 is TGTGCCAGCAGCCACTCGGACAGCCCCACTGAAGCTTTCTTT. It encodes CASSHSDSPTEAFF.

This clonotype was seen repeatedly, ten times or more. The rearrangement links TRBV3-1 to TRBJ1-1; 7 bases map to TRBD1. V dropped 0 bases and J dropped 8; count of bases not matched to a gene: 3. There are 13 residues in the CDR3. Germline CDR1 is LGHDT and CDR2 is YNNKEL (reference sequence). The CDR3 nucleotides read TGTGCCAGCAGCCAAGACGGGACAGCCGAAGCTTTCTTT. Translating it yields CASSQDGTAEAFF.

This clonotype was counted many times. The rearrangement uses TRBV27 and TRBJ2-1; TRBD1 aligns across 9 bases. The ends lost 2 bases at V and 4 bases at J; junction bases unmatched: 3. Germline V gene lookup returns CDR1 MNHEY and CDR2 SMNVEV (reference sequence). The CDR3 totals 15 residues. CDR3 nucleotides: TGTGCCAGCAGTTTAGGGACAGGGCGATACAATGAGCAGTTCTTC. Translated: CASSLGTGRYNEQFF.

This clonotype was detected many times. The genes are TRBV6-5 and TRBJ2-7; no definite D call. Germline CDR1 MNHEY, CDR2 SVGAGI. The CDR3 spans 12 residues. The V and J ends lost 8 bases and 3 bases respectively, with 11 bases between them. CDR3 sequence: CASLAGDYEQYF. DNA of the CDR3: TGTGCCAGCTTAGCCGGTGACTACGAGCAGTACTTC.

In its sample, this clonotype was seen many times. This chain connects TRBV7-2 to TRBJ2-7; 11 bases map to TRBD2. V lost 1 base to trimming and J lost 0 bases; unmatched junction nucleotides: 5. The CDR3 totals 17 residues. CDR1 and CDR2 (germline): SGHTA, FQGNSA. CDR3 bases: TGTGCCAGCAGCTTAGTGCTAGCGGGAGGCCCCTCCTACGAGCAGTACTTC. Amino acid sequence: CASSLVLAGGPSYEQYF. The whole variable domain, remainder taken from reference TRBV7-2 and TRBJ2-7, is GAGVSQSPSNKVTEKGKDVELRCDPISGHTALYWYRQSLGQGLEFLIYFQGNSAPDKSGLPSDRFSAERTGGSVSTLTIQRTQQEDSAVYLCASSLVLAGGPSYEQYFGPGTRLTVT.

This clonotype was counted a single time. A junction end diverges from the germline sequence, so it may reflect a read error. The chain carries TRBV20-1 and TRBJ2-1; TRBD2 matches at 7 bases. The last part of the DNA fits TRBJ2-7 better; the J call may be wrong. The germline V gene encodes CDR1 DFQATT and CDR2 SNEGSKA (reference sequence). The CDR3 runs 17 residues. The CDR3 region has the DNA TGCTGTGCTAGAGATTTTGCGGGAGTGGAGGGTTCCTACGAGCAGTACTTC. This codes for CCARDFAGVEGSYEQYF.

This clonotype was counted many times. V is TRBV29-1 and J is TRBJ1-2; D is undetermined. From germline, CDR1 is SQVTM and CDR2 ANQGSEA. V was shortened by 0 bases and J by 8 bases, with 16 bases between the two germline ends. This CDR3 is 14 amino acids long. The CDR3 protein is CSVEDTRGIWGYTF. DNA for the CDR3: TGCAGCGTTGAAGACACCCGCGGGATTTGGGGCTACACCTTC.

This clonotype came up many times. The J gene is TRBJ2-7, the V gene TRBV4-1; no definite D call. The CDR3 spans 11 residues. V lost 8 bases and J 6 bases, leaving 11 bases between the germline ends. Per germline, CDR1 MGHRA and CDR2 YSYEKL. CDR3 sequence (DNA): TGCGCCAGCGCCTTAGGGTCCGAGCAGTACTTC. The encoded protein is CASALGSEQYF.

This chain joins TRBV20-1 and TRBJ2-7, with TRBD2 matching over 7 bases. Germline trimming cut 6 bases from V and 0 bases from J; bases unmatched to any gene: 14. This CDR3 comprises 16 residues. Germline CDR1 is DFQATT and CDR2 is SNEGSKA (reference sequence). CDR3 coding DNA: TGCAGTGCCCCGTCTGCCACTAGCGCCTTCTCCTACGAGCAGTACTTC. This codes for CSAPSATSAFSYEQYF.